These 4 T cell receptor beta chains were sequenced from one sample in a study of identical twins. TCRdb reprocessed the 5' RACE reads via MiXCR and lists one record per CDR3 protein. The profile shows 1.5 million to 2 million distinct CDR3 sequences, more than 30% of them singletons. Specimen: cord blood. The receptors here all came from a newborn girl in good health.

Details on this clonotype: This could be a read error, since a much larger clone is one nucleotide away. V gene TRBV2 combines with J gene TRBJ2-3; 12 nucleotides match TRBD2. This CDR3 comprises 16 residues. Germline-derived CDR1 and CDR2 are SNHLY and FYNNEI. This CDR3 reads CASSELTSGSRDMQYF. CDR3 coding DNA: TGTGCCAGCAGTGAACTGACTAGCGGGAGTAGGGATATGCAGTATTTT. The full variable domain, rest sourced from reference TRBV2 and TRBJ2-3, is EPEVTQTPSHQVTQMGQEVILRCVPISNHLYFYWYRQILGQKVEFLVSFYNNEISEKSEIFDDQFSVERPDGSNFTLKIRSTKLEDSAMYFCASSELTSGSRDMQYFGPGTRLTVL.

This rearrangement joins TRBV12-3 or TRBV12-4 to TRBJ1-5, with D unclear. The V and J ends lost 6 bases and 0 bases respectively, with 9 bases between them. The CDR3 length is 14 residues. CDR3 nucleotides: TGTGCCAGCAGACTGGGCCTTAGCAATCAGCCCCAGCATTTT. Translation gives CASRLGLSNQPQHF.

This rearrangement joins TRBV14 to TRBJ2-1, with 10 bases aligning to TRBD2. The trim removed 1 base at V and 5 bases at J, leaving 14 bases unmatched. CDR3 size: 19 residues. Germline values: CDR1 SGHDN, CDR2 FVKESK. The DNA for the CDR3 is TGTGCCAGCAGCCAAGTACCTAGCGGGAGCACCTACAGCAACAATGAGCAGTTCTTC. Translated: CASSQVPSGSTYSNNEQFF.

The chain recombines TRBV3-1 with TRBJ2-7; D tentatively reads TRBD1 or TRBD2 (5 bases each). The V gene's germline CDR1 is LGHDT and CDR2 YNNKEL (reference sequence). This CDR3 is built from 13 residues. V gave up 4 bases and J gave up 2 bases, with 9 bases separating them. The CDR3 nucleotides are TGTGCCAGCAGCCGGGGGTCGGCCTACGAGCAGTACTTC. Its translation is CASSRGSAYEQYF.